Listed here are 8 T cell receptor beta chains from one sample, sequenced in a study of shared clonotypes between healthy human individuals. TCRdb's copy holds only in-frame clones and misses some; the assay was immunoSEQ multiplex PCR. The table records some 660,000 clones, 73% of them present only once. The sequencing sample was made of memory CD4+ T cells sorted from blood. Subset given: CD45RA-negative fraction. These receptor sequences come from a woman aged 25 to 39 in good health.

The chain is built from TRBV29-1 and TRBJ2-2; D is uncertain. This CDR3 contains 13 residues. Germline V CDR1 and CDR2: SQVTM, ANQGSEA. The V gene lost 2 bases and the J gene lost 3 bases, with 7 bases spanning the gap. In DNA form, the CDR3 reads TGCAGCGTTGAACCTGGCGACACCGGGGAGCTGTTTTTT. This gives the protein CSVEPGDTGELFF.

The chain combines TRBV27 with TRBJ2-1, with unresolved D. CDR1 and CDR2 (germline): MNHEY, SMNVEV (reference sequence). V was cut by 5 bases and J by 4 bases, with 21 bases left in between. The length of the CDR3 is 17 residues. The CDR3 DNA reads TGTGCCAGCAGTCCCAACCTTAGACTGGACCTTTACAATGAGCAGTTCTTC. Its protein is CASSPNLRLDLYNEQFF.

This clone was detected once. The V call is TRBV28, the J call TRBJ2-3; perhaps TRBD2 as D (6 bases). The V gene's germline CDR1 is MDHEN and CDR2 SYDVKM. Trimming pared 6 bases from V and 4 bases from J, leaving 11 bases between. This CDR3 contains 13 residues. Here the CDR3 DNA reads TGTGCCAGCAGGACCACTAGCCCAGATACGCAGTATTTT. It is translated as CASRTTSPDTQYF. The whole variable domain, remainder taken from reference TRBV28 and TRBJ2-3, is DVKVTQSSRYLVKRTGEKVFLECVQDMDHENMFWYRQDPGLGLRLIYFSYDVKMKEKGDIPEGYSVSREKKERFSLILESASTNQTSMYLCASRTTSPDTQYFGPGTRLTVL.

V and J are TRBV11-2 and TRBJ2-1, with 7 nucleotides matching TRBD2. The germline CDR1 and CDR2 sequences are SGHAT and FQNNGV. V trimming: 5 bases; J trimming: 4 bases; junction bases outside the gene matches: 5. The CDR3 covers 14 residues. This CDR3 reads CASSPGAGYNEQFF. CDR3 nucleotides: TGTGCCAGCAGCCCGGGAGCGGGATACAATGAGCAGTTCTTC.

This clone has a handful of counts. The chain links TRBV29-1 to TRBJ1-1; tentative D call: TRBD1 (5 bases). Trimming removed 0 bases at V and 11 bases at J, with 22 bases between. The CDR3 extends over 15 amino acids. Germline lookup yields CDR1 SQVTM and CDR2 ANQGSEA. The CDR3 loop is CSVEELRGVGLGAFF. The CDR3 DNA follows: TGCAGCGTTGAAGAGCTCCGAGGGGTGGGCCTGGGGGCTTTCTTT. The whole variable domain, filled in from reference TRBV29-1 and TRBJ1-1, reads SAVISQKPSRDICQRGTSLTIQCQVDSQVTMMFWYRQQPGQSLTLIATANQGSEATYESGFVIDKFPISRPNLTFSTLTVSNMSPEDSSIYLCSVEELRGVGLGAFFGQGTRLTVV.

The chain has TRBV27 and TRBJ2-4; D ambiguous. V was cut by 7 bases and J by 1 base, with 23 bases left in between. This CDR3 is built from 18 residues. CDR1 and CDR2 from the germline V gene are MNHEY and SMNVEV (reference sequence). CDR3 coding DNA: TGTGCCAGCACCGAATGGAGTCCGGGCGCCGGGGCCAAAAACATTCAGTACTTC. It is translated as CASTEWSPGAGAKNIQYF.

The V and J genes are TRBV5-4 and TRBJ1-4, with D possibly being TRBD1 (6 bases). Germline assignment: CDR1 SGHNT and CDR2 YYREEE (reference sequence). V lost 2 bases, J lost 0 bases, and 11 bases lay in between. The CDR3 contains 16 residues. The CDR3, as DNA: TGTGCCAGCAGCTTCGGGGGGCCAGCAACTAATGAAAAACTGTTTTTT. This codes for CASSFGGPATNEKLFF.

This clone was counted only a few times. The gene calls are TRBV28 and TRBJ1-5; possibly TRBD1 for D (6 bases). Per the germline V gene, CDR1 is MDHEN and CDR2 is SYDVKM. CDR3 length: 14 amino acids. The V end lost 9 bases, the J end lost 4 bases, and 16 bases lay between the germline ends. For the CDR3, the DNA is TGTGCCAGTGGTAAGGGGGTACGGAATCAGCCCCAGCATTTT. Translated: CASGKGVRNQPQHF.